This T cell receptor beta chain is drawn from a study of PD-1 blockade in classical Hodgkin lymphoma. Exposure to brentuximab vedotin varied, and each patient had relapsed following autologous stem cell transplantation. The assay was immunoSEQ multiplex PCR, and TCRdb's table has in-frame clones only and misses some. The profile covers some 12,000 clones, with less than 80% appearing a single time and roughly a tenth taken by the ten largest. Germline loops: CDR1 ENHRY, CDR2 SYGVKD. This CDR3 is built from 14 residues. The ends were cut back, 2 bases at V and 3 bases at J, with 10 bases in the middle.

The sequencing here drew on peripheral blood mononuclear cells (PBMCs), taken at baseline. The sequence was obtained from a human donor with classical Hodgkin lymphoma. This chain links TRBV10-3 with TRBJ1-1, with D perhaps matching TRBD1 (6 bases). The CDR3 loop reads CAISEGRGDTEAFF. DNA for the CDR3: TGTGCCATCAGTGAGGGCAGGGGCGACACTGAAGCTTTCTTT.